This section outlines one T cell receptor beta chain sequence together with its context. Its recognized antigen is unknown. Base qualities are missing; no much larger clone stands one base away. The cohort was made up of approximately 670 healthy bone marrow donors. At the time of sampling, every cohort member was nominally healthy, though immune exposures that went unrecorded were likely present. The donor tested CMV seronegative and was one of the 352 seronegative cohort members. A peripheral blood sample was provided by each donor, and peripheral blood mononuclear cells were used for TCR beta sequencing. Genomic DNA extraction from the blood cell samples was performed with the Qiagen DNeasy Blood Extraction Kit. This record comes from a study of cytomegalovirus exposure and HLA in healthy donors (dated by TCRdb to 2016 to 2017). For the study in its entirety: An earlier analysis of 550 to 700 of the donors reported approximately 270 Gb of sequence data and about 100 million unique TCR beta sequences from some 180 million T cells. In addition to the first cohort of several hundred subjects, a separate validation cohort of 120 different subjects was used. Typing coverage varied by locus: roughly 620-640 donors for A, B, C, DRB1 and DQB1; more than 500 for DQA1; over 600 for DPA1; fewer than 480 for DPB1. Among a few hundred genotyped donors of the cohort, an average of around 240,000 unique TCR beta nucleotide sequences were sequenced per donor, around 20% of them non-productive. Around 320 gigabases of sequencing data and tens of millions of unique TCR sequences were included in an early release covering about 620 HLA-typed donors. The study aimed to test whether cataloging public T cell receptors could reveal signatures of past pathogen exposure. Alongside the repertoire data, information on donor age, sex, ethnicity and CMV serostatus was compiled. Four or five DR-DQ haplotypes were handled as single units for association and clustering because linkage in the cohort was strong. Class I and class II HLA loci were covered by the typing at four-digit resolution. The genetic ancestry cluster associated with self-reported Caucasian donors included over 80% of the roughly 380 genotyped donors. The study used immunosequencing to profile the T cell repertoires of approximately 630 subjects and linked those repertoires to cytomegalovirus serostatus. Rather than drawing on any new phenotypic data, the later analysis identified candidate immune exposures from TCR beta sequences and the way those sequences occurred across donors. To predict cytomegalovirus infection status, the study brought together high-throughput TCR immunosequencing, statistical association of individual TCRs with disease status, and machine learning. All discovery cohort repertoires had been generated using a single sequencing platform. To study patterns of TCR occurrence, a later analysis re-analyzed previously published TCR beta repertoires from 700 or so donors and added high-resolution HLA genotyping. An earlier analysis of several hundred of the donors used high-throughput TCR beta sequencing to judge whether each TCR beta V gene segment behaved as functional or pseudogenic. Genome-wide SNP genotypes for about 55% of the roughly 670 donors were used in a later genetic analysis, which treated that subset as a discovery cohort.

Its CDR3 holds 14 amino acids, cysteine through phenylalanine. Only CDR3 DNA remains: 42 bases, in frame from the first base. V and J lose 6 bases and 1 base, and a span of 10 bases separates them. CDR1 and CDR2 (SNHLY, FYNNEI) derive from the germline V gene. Beyond this particular receptor, the publication reports: In this cohort, only TCR beta chains were sequenced, and detectable features were limited by the absence of alpha or paired-chain data. In an earlier analysis of 587 of the donors, most TCR beta V segments appeared in productive rearrangements about 87% or about 30% of the time, broadly matching IMGT annotations. For the cohort, immune exposure information was limited to CMV serostatus. A cluster of highly shared sequence variants was judged likely to be a technical artifact of the sequencing pipeline. When HLA alleles, especially DR and DQ, strongly co-occurred, TCR associations were difficult to assign to individual alleles. The authors suggested that the approach could potentially be extended to other disease states and immunological phenotypes. A further reported finding was that TCR beta sequences accurately predicted the HLA-A and HLA-B alleles for most subjects in the first cohort. According to a later analysis, TCR association rates differed among HLA loci, with DRB1 alleles showing the most associated TCRs and HLA-C alleles showing the fewest. According to a later analysis, most CMV-associated TCR beta chains appeared to be HLA-restricted, and the HLA associations seemed to be driven largely by CMV exposure. Because counts were too low, more than 15 rarely observed V segments, including chromosome 9 orphons, were excluded from the earlier analysis of 587 of the donors. A later analysis associated about 16,000 TCR beta sequences with specific HLA alleles at a false discovery rate of 0.05. Most TCR sequences were seen in very few donors, while some public TCRs were found in many individuals. The study listed approximately 160 TCR beta chains as associated with cytomegalovirus. In a later genetic analysis, a missense DCLRE1C variant was associated with V-gene and J-gene trimming of TCR beta chains, and the association was replicated in an independent cohort. In vitro tests confirmed that a few of the cytomegalovirus-associated TCR beta chains recognize cytomegalovirus antigens. Some IMGT-functional V segments, including TRBV6-2 and TRBV6-3, could not be distinguished by the 87-base-pair reads and were therefore excluded. Sequencing depth was assumed to be roughly uniform across donors in the presence/absence analyses, though that assumption may not hold. In a later analysis, HLA-associated TCR beta chains were found to be more clonally expanded and to have lower generation probabilities than equally common non-associated chains. In a later analysis, several top co-occurrence clusters were reported to appear linked to parvovirus B19, influenza, CMV and Epstein-Barr virus. Linkage disequilibrium might explain the correlated functional status among segregating V segments, but an unknown experimental factor could not be excluded. According to a later genetic analysis, donors in an Asian-associated ancestry cluster had fewer N-insertions in productive TCRs than the approximately 670-donor mean. Because HLA typing was unavailable for some donors at each locus, only the typed subset was used in association tests. The classifier was reported to diagnose cytomegalovirus status with high specificity and sensitivity in both the original cohort and the validation cohort.

Library creation used the immunoSEQ multiplex PCR assay. A mixture of 60 forward primers for TCR Vbeta segments and 13 reverse primers for TCR Jbeta segments was used in the multiplex PCR. A multiplex PCR assay on genomic DNA amplified the CDR3 region of rearranged TCR beta genes. The amplified TCR beta libraries were sequenced on the Illumina HiSeq System as 87-base-pair reads. On the authors' methods: Across the roughly 640 repertoires, a later analysis counted 60 million to 90 million unique TCR beta chains, roughly 11 million of which were shared by at least two donors. Raw reads were error-corrected and collapsed into unique sequences with a nearest-neighbor algorithm that merged closely related sequences to remove PCR and sequencing errors. V, D and J gene segments were assigned by aligning CDR3 sequences to IMGT reference sequences. Each retained sequence needed at least a six-nucleotide match to both a V gene segment and a J gene segment. A rearrangement was called productive if the CDR3 had no stop codons and remained in frame with V and J, and every other rearrangement was called non-productive. Following IMGT convention, CDR3 was defined as the stretch from the second conserved V-encoded cysteine up to the conserved J-encoded phenylalanine. The earlier analysis of about 640 of the donors excluded any sequence lacking an unambiguous match to a single V gene segment. An earlier analysis of 450 to 650 of the donors called V segments functional above 56.7% productive rearrangements and segregating when the between-donor standard deviation exceeded 5%. A statistical classification framework was built for diagnosing cytomegalovirus status from the catalog of TCR beta chain sequences. In a later analysis, V and J genes were assigned by comparing TCR nucleotide sequences against IMGT/GENE-DB human TR gene sequences. The TCRdist pipeline was used in a later analysis to assign CDR3 sequences and most-parsimonious VDJ recombination scenarios. A later analysis defined each TCR beta chain by its CDR3 amino acid sequence plus V-gene family, and excluded reads lacking a unique V-gene family. To address suspected cross-contamination and a sequencing artifact, a later analysis removed several hundred highly shared, low-generation-probability nucleotide sequences. For each public chain, a later analysis derived a clonal expansion index from normalized ranks of inferred template counts within each repertoire. In a later analysis, generation probabilities were computed with a VDJ recombination model fitted to out-of-frame rearrangements, and the resulting probabilities were checked against IGoR. In a later analysis, hypergeometric tests were used to score TCR-TCR, TCR-HLA and TCR-CMV co-occurrence, with a repertoire-size bias correction applied to TCR pairs. To estimate false discovery rates, a later analysis permuted the HLA or CMV assignments 20 times. A later analysis grouped co-occurring TCRs with DBSCAN, adding TCRdist sequence similarity when clustering within HLA-allele-positive subsets. Repertoires with fewer than 30,000 or more than 120,000 public chains were left out of co-occurrence clustering, as were five repertoires with anomalous nucleotide sharing. Drawn from immuneACCESS, this table holds only the in-frame rearrangements with V and J called that TCRdb kept. Clones are partly lost; checked studies trace under half to an unresolved V gene and leave the rest unexplained. V and J calls and clone size follow that table, whereas D and trimming were derived from the DNA. In all, the sample holds 130,000 to 150,000 clones, and under 90% of those were seen once. The ten largest clones represent 4.5% of the sample.

The sequence was collected from a man in his forties in good health and CMV-seronegative. The sequence is built from TRBV2 and TRBJ1-5; D gene: possibly TRBD1, on 5 matching bases. Sequencing was done on a sample of PBMCs. Read as DNA, the sequence is TGTGCCAGCAGCGAACAGGTGAGCAATCAGCCCCAGCATTTT. Its product reads: CASSEQVSNQPQHF.